This TCR beta chain was retrieved from a study of OX40 agonist ivuxolimab in advanced cancers. Overall study: Patients with prior anti-PD-1, anti-PD-L1 or anti-CTLA-4 therapy were eligible; 35% to 45% had some. The study reported partial responses in three patients: one hepatocellular carcinoma, two cutaneous melanoma.

Findings of the study overall: Dose levels from 0.1 to 3.0 mg/kg saw CD4+ and CD8+ blood T cells expand clonally by week 6. Averaged across samples, CD8+ T cells carried more expanded clones than CD4+ did.

Concerning this clone itself: Its antigen is not known.

Clones were sequenced by immunoSEQ multiplex PCR, and TCRdb holds only the in-frame ones, with some missing. Of about 110,000 clones listed, about 91% are singletons. Trimming took 5 bases from V and 12 from J; bases not matched to a gene: 12. CDR3 length: 15 amino acids. Germline V gene data show CDR1 as MNHEY and CDR2 as SVGAGI. This clonotype was obtained from an adult with an advanced solid tumor such as melanoma, head and neck, liver or kidney cancer. This specimen consisted of CD4+ or CD8+ T cells sorted from blood, obtained in a trial of the OX40 agonist ivuxolimab. The chain joins TRBV6-5 to TRBJ1-5, with TRBD1 identical over 11 bases. The CDR3 bases are TGTGCCAGCAGTGGGCATGGGACAGGGGGTAAGATCCAGCATTTT. It translates to CASSGHGTGGKIQHF.